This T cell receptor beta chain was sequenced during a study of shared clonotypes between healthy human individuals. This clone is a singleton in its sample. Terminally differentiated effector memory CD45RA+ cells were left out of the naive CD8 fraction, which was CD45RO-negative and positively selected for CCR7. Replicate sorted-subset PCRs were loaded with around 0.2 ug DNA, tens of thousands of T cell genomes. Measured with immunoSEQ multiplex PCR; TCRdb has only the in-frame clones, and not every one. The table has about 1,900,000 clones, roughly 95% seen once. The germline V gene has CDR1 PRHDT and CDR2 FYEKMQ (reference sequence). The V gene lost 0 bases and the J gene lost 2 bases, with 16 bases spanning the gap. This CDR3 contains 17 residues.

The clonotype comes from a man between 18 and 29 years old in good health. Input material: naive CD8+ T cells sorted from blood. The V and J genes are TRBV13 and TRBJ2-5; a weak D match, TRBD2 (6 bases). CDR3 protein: CASSLGAISGLQETQYF. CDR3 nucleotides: TGTGCCAGCAGCTTAGGCGCCATTAGCGGCCTTCAAGAGACCCAGTACTTC.